This T cell receptor beta chain was obtained from a study of glioma-infiltrating T cells after dendritic cell vaccination. The primer mix had 60 V beta and 13 J beta primers. Profiled with immunoSEQ multiplex PCR; TCRdb holds only in-frame clones, not every one. The data contain 85,000 to 100,000 clones, 85% of them singletons. This CDR3 spans 14 amino acids. Germline V gives CDR1 SGHNT, CDR2 YYREEE (reference sequence). Trimming took 1 base from V and 4 from J, leaving 9 bases between them. Time point: after dendritic cell vaccination, including at tumor progression/relapse. The chain employs TRBV5-4 and TRBJ1-3; D unclear. The sequence derives from a human donor with glioblastoma. The sample was blood, taken after dendritic cell vaccination. The CDR3 coding sequence is TGTGCCAGCAGCTTGTCCCCCGTCGGAAACACCATATATTTT. As protein: CASSLSPVGNTIYF.